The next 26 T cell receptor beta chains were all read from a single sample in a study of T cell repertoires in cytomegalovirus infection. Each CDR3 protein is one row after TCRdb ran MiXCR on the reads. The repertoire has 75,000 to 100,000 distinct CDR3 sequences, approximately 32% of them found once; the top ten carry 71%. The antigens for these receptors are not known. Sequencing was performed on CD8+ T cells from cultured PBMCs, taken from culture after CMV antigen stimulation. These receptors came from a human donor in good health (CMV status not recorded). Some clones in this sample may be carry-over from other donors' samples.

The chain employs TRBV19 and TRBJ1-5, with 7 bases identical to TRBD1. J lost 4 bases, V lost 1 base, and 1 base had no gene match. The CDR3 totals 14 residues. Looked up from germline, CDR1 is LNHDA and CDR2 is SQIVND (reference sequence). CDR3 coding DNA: TGTGCCAGTAGTATAGTGACAGGGAATCAGCCCCAGCATTTT. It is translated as CASSIVTGNQPQHF.

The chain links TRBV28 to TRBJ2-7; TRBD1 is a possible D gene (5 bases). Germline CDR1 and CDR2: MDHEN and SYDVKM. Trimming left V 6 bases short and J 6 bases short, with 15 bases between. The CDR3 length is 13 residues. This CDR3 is CASSPTHRGEQYF. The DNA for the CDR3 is TGTGCCAGCAGCCCCACCCATAGGGGCGAGCAGTACTTC.

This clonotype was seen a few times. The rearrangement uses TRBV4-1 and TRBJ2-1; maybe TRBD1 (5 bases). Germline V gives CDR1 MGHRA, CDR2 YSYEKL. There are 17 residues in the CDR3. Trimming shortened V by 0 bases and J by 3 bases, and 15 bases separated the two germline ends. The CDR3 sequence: CASSQDLGREHYNEQFF. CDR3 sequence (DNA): TGCGCCAGCAGCCAAGATCTGGGCAGGGAACACTACAATGAGCAGTTCTTC.

CDR3 sequence (DNA): TGTGCCAGCAGCCAGAACACTGGGACAGCCGAAGCTTTCTTT. Its protein product is CASSQNTGTAEAFF. V usage is TRBV3-1 and J usage is TRBJ1-1, with TRBD1 matching 7 bases. V lost 3 bases and J lost 8; bases outside the gene matches: 9. This CDR3 has 14 residues. Looked up from germline, CDR1 is LGHDT and CDR2 is YNNKEL (reference sequence).

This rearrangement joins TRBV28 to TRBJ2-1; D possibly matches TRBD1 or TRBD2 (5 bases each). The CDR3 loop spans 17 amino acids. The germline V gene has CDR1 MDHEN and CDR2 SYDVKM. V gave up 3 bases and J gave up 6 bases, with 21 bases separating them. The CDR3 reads CASSLSQGEPTSNEQFF. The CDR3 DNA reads TGTGCCAGCAGTTTGAGCCAGGGTGAACCCACTAGCAATGAGCAGTTCTTC.

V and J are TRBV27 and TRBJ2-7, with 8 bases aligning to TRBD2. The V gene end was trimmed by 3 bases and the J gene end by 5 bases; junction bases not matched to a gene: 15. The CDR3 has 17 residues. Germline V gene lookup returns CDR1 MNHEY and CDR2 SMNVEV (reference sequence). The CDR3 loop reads CASSFLPDSSGLDEQYF. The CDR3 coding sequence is TGTGCCAGCAGTTTCTTACCGGACTCTAGCGGGTTAGACGAGCAGTACTTC.

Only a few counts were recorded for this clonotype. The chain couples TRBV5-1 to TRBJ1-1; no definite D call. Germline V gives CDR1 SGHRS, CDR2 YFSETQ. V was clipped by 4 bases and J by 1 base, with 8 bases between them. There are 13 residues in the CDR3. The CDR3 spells CASSVLGNTEAFF. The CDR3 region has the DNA TGCGCCAGCAGCGTGTTGGGGAACACTGAAGCTTTCTTT.

CDR3 protein: CASSEQGTNEQFF. The CDR3 bases are TGTGCCAGCAGTGAACAGGGAACCAATGAGCAGTTCTTC. The rearrangement links TRBV2 to TRBJ2-1, with a tentative D call TRBD1 (5 bases). Trimming took 2 bases from V and 6 from J, leaving 8 bases between them. CDR1 is SNHLY and CDR2 is FYNNEI in the germline V gene. The CDR3 sequence is 13 residues long.

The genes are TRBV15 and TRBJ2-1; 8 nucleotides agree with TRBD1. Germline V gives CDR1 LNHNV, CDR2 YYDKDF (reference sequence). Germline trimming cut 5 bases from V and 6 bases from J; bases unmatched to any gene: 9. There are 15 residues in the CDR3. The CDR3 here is CATSGPDRGANEQFF. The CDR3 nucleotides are TGTGCCACCAGCGGACCAGACAGGGGAGCCAATGAGCAGTTCTTC.

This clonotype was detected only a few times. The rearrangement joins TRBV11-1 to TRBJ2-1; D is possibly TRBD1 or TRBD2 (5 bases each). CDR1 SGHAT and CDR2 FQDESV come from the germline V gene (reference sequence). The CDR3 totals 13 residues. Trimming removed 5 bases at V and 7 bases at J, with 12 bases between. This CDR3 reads CASSPSGGNEQFF. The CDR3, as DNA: TGTGCCAGCAGCCCTTCTGGGGGTAATGAGCAGTTCTTC.

DNA of the CDR3: TGTGCCAGCAGTGAAGCGCATACTGGATTGAATACGCAGTATTTT. Translating it yields CASSEAHTGLNTQYF. The J gene is TRBJ2-3, the V gene TRBV2; no definite D call. Per germline, CDR1 SNHLY and CDR2 FYNNEI. V shed 0 bases and J shed 7 bases, with 14 bases lying between them. This CDR3 comprises 15 residues. The whole variable domain, remainder taken from reference TRBV2 and TRBJ2-3, is EPEVTQTPSHQVTQMGQEVILRCVPISNHLYFYWYRQILGQKVEFLVSFYNNEISEKSEIFDDQFSVERPDGSNFTLKIRSTKLEDSAMYFCASSEAHTGLNTQYFGPGTRLTVL.

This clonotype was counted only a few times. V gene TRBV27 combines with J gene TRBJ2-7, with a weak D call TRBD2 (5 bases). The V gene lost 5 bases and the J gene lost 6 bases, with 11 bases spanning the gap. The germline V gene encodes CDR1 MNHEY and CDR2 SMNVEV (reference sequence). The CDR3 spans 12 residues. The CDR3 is CASSTSRGEQYF. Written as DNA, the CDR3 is TGTGCCAGCAGTACATCCCGGGGCGAGCAGTACTTC.

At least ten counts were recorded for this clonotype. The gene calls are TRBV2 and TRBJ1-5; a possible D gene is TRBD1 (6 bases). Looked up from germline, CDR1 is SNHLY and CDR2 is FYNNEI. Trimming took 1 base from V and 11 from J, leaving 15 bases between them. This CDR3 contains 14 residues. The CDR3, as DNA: TGTGCCAGCAGTGAAGGGCAGGGGTACGGAGCCCAGCATTTT. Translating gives CASSEGQGYGAQHF.

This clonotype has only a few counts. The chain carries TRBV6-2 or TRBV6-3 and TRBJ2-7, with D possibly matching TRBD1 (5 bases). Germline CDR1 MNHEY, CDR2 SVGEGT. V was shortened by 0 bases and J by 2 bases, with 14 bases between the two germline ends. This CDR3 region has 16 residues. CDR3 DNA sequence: TGTGCCAGCAGTTACTCGATGGGGCCGATCGCCTACGAGCAGTACTTC. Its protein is CASSYSMGPIAYEQYF.

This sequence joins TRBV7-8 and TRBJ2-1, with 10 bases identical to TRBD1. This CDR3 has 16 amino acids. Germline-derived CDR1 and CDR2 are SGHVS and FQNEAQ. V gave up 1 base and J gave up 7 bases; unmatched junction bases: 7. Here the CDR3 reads CASSLVPTGGMNEQFF. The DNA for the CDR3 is TGTGCCAGCAGCTTAGTCCCGACAGGGGGCATGAATGAGCAGTTCTTC.

CDR3 in DNA: TGTGCCAGCAGCTTCTGGGGGAGCTCTGGAAACACCATATATTTT. It encodes CASSFWGSSGNTIYF. This chain uses TRBV5-6 with TRBJ1-3, with D possibly matching TRBD1 (5 bases). The V and J ends lost 2 bases and 0 bases respectively, with 9 bases between them. Germline CDR1 and CDR2: SGHDT and YYEEEE. The length of the CDR3 is 15 residues.

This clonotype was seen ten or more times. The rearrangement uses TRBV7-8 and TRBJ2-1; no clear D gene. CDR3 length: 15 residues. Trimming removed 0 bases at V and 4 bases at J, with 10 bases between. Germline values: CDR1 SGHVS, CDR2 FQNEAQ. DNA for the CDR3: TGTGCCAGCAGCTTAGCGCCTAGTACTTACAATGAGCAGTTCTTC. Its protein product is CASSLAPSTYNEQFF.

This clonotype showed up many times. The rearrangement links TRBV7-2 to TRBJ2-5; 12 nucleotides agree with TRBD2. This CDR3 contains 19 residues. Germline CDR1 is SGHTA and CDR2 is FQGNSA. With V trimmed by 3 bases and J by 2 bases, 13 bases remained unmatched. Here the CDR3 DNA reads TGTGCCAGCAGCTTCGACCTGGCTAGCGGGGGGGGAGGGCAAGAGACCCAGTACTTC. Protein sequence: CASSFDLASGGGGQETQYF.

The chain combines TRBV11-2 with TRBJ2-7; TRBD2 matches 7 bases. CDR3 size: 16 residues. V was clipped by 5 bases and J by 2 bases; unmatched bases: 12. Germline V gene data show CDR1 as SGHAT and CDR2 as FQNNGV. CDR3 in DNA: TGTGCCAGCAGCATTCTCGCGGGGGTAGGGACCTACGAGCAGTACTTC. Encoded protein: CASSILAGVGTYEQYF. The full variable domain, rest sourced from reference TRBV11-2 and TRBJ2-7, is EAGVAQSPRYKIIEKRQSVAFWCNPISGHATLYWYQQILGQGPKLLIQFQNNGVVDDSQLPKDRFSAERLKGVDSTLKIQPAKLEDSAVYLCASSILAGVGTYEQYFGPGTRLTVT.

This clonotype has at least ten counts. The CDR3 DNA reads TGTGCCATCAGAGAACCGGGACAGGGTCTTGGCTACACCTTC. The encoded protein is CAIREPGQGLGYTF. The V gene is TRBV10-3, the J gene TRBJ1-2, with 9 nucleotides matching TRBD1. The CDR3 is made up of 14 amino acids. The ends lost 6 bases at V and 7 bases at J; junction bases unmatched: 9. CDR1 and CDR2 (germline): ENHRY, SYGVKD.

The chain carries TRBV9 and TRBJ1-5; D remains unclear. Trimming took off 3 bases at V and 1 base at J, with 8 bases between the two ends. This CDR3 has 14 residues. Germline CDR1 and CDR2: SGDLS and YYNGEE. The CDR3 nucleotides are TGTGCCAGCAGCGCCGGACTGAGCAATCAGCCCCAGCATTTT. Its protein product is CASSAGLSNQPQHF.

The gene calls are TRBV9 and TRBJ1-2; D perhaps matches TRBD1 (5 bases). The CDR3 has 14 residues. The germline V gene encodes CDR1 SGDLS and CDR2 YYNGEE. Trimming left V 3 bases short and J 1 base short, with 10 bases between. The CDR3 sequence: CASSAGGVNYGYTF. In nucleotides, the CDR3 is TGTGCCAGCAGCGCCGGGGGGGTTAACTATGGCTACACCTTC.

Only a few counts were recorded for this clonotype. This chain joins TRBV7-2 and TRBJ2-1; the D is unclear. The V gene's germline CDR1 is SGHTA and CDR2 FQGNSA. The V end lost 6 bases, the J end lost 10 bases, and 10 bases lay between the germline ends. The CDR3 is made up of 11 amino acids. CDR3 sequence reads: CASRLLREQFF. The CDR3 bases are TGTGCCAGCAGACTCCTCAGGGAGCAGTTCTTC.

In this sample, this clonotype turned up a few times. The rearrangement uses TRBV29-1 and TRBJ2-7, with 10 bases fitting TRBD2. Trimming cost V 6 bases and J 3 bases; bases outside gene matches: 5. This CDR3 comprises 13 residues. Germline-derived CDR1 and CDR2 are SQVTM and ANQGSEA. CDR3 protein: CSVTGLAFYEQYF. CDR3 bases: TGCAGCGTCACGGGACTAGCGTTCTACGAGCAGTACTTC.

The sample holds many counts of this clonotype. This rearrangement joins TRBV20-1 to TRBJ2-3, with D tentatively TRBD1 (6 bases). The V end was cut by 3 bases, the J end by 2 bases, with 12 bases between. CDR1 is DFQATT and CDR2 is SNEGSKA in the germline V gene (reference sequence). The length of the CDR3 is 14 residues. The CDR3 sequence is CSASGDTDTDTQYF. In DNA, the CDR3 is TGCAGTGCTAGTGGGGACACAGACACAGATACGCAGTATTTT.

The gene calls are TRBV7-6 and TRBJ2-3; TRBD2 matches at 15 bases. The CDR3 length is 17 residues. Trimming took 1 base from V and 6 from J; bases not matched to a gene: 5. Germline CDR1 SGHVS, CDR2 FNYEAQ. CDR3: CASSLGGLAGGDDTQYF. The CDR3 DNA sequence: TGTGCCAGCAGCTTAGGTGGACTAGCGGGGGGGGACGATACGCAGTATTTT. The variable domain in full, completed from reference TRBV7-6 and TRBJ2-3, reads GAGVSQSPRYKVTKRGQDVALRCDPISGHVSLYWYRQALGQGPEFLTYFNYEAQQDKSGLPNDRFSAERPEGSISTLTIQRTEQRDSAMYRCASSLGGLAGGDDTQYFGPGTRLTVL.